A selection of T cell receptor beta chains follows, all from one sample in a study of T cells in Graves' hyperthyroidism and ophthalmopathy. Using its own MiXCR run on the multiplex PCR reads, TCRdb lists one record per CDR3 protein. The table shows about 350,000 distinct CDR3 sequences, with roughly an eighth occurring only once. The sample taken for sequencing was blood. Receptor source: a woman between 40 and 50 years old with Graves' ophthalmopathy. CDR3s include the opening cysteine and the closing phenylalanine or tryptophan. Clone size is stated in some rows and not others, as once, few, many or a class when expanded.

v_gene	abundance	j_gene	CDR3aa
TRBV12-3/TRBV12-4	many	TRBJ2-7	CASSLGLAGKEQYF
TRBV14	.	TRBJ2-1	CASSQERLAGNYNEQFF
TRBV20-1	many	TRBJ2-5	CSARVRMGETQYF
TRBV5-4	many	TRBJ2-1	CASSARFGEQFF
TRBV12-5	.	TRBJ2-3	CASGSGQTADTQYF
TRBV7-2	many	TRBJ1-5	CASSLALGRNQPQHF
TRBV2	many	TRBJ1-1	CASSEAHGTGAMNTEAFF
TRBV2	many	TRBJ2-6	CASRVLANVLTF
TRBV5-1	.	TRBJ2-1	CASSLVAERTYNEQFF
TRBV19	.	TRBJ1-6	CASSPLVQGLNSPLHF
TRBV4-2	many	TRBJ1-1	CATGTGGAEAFF
TRBV7-2	.	TRBJ2-3	CASSLAEATDTQYF
TRBV5-1	.	TRBJ2-5	CASKQGGLETQYF
TRBV20-1	many	TRBJ2-1	CSARPAGIYNEQFF
TRBV15	.	TRBJ2-1	CATSRDLAEWDNEQFF
TRBV6-2/TRBV6-3	.	TRBJ2-7	CASTGTGLPGQYF
TRBV20-1	few	TRBJ2-7	CSARALSARQAYEQYF
TRBV5-4	.	TRBJ2-3	CASSLRGDLHYSTDTQYF
TRBV12-3/TRBV12-4	many	TRBJ2-7	CASSSSATDRGTYEQYF
TRBV12-3/TRBV12-4	many	TRBJ1-1	CASSLAWRTEAFF
TRBV7-8	.	TRBJ2-5	CASSSGPGPQYF
TRBV11-2	many	TRBJ2-7	CASSERGWGEQYF
TRBV28	.	TRBJ2-7	CASSEQGSYEQYF
TRBV12-3/TRBV12-4	many	TRBJ2-3	CASSLEAGSADTQYF
TRBV27	many	TRBJ1-1	CASSLTGFLTEAFF
TRBV5-6	.	TRBJ1-5	CASSLAGRLSNQPQHF
TRBV20-1	.	TRBJ2-3	CSALGLAGITDTQYF
TRBV18	.	TRBJ1-1	CASAGATNTEAFF
TRBV10-2	.	TRBJ1-5	CVSRGIRGQPQHF
TRBV28	many	TRBJ1-5	CASSLGRTGGLPQHF
TRBV7-9	once	TRBJ2-1	CASSLAPGTSNNEQFF
TRBV7-8	many	TRBJ1-6	CASSWGGDNSPLHF
TRBV11-2	few	TRBJ1-2	CASSYSNYGYTF
TRBV5-1	.	TRBJ2-7	CASSLEQGAGEQYF
TRBV20-1	many	TRBJ2-3	CSARDPPSTDTQYF
TRBV6-1	many	TRBJ2-1	CASSLSQVKEQFF
TRBV20-1	.	TRBJ2-3	CSASGPEGDTQYF
TRBV20-1	many	TRBJ2-1	CSAYIAGGSYNEQFF
TRBV10-3	many	TRBJ2-3	CATAGGSTDTQYF
TRBV5-1	.	TRBJ1-2	CASSEPGAVSYGYTF
TRBV12-3/TRBV12-4	many	TRBJ2-7	CASSPTARYEQYF
TRBV6-6	many	TRBJ2-7	CASSYPSSYEQYF
TRBV30	few	TRBJ2-1	CAWRGRGAGDYEQFF
TRBV12-3/TRBV12-4	many	TRBJ2-1	CASSLKPGNEQFF